Sequencing of this T cell receptor beta chain was carried out in a study of CXCR3-negative and CXCR3-positive naive CD8 T cells. Study-wide background: The total count of TRB reads reached around 130 million, and each library contributed about 1.5 +/- 0.3 million. Findings and limits, study-wide: TRBV-TRBJ usage was similar across naive CXCR3 subsets but distinct in memory cells.

The CDR3 contains 13 residues. Looked up from germline, CDR1 is SGHDN and CDR2 is FVKESK. Naive CD8+ T cells displayed a CD45RO-CCR7+CD27+CD95- phenotype. On this clonotype: Its specificity is not known.

Libraries were UMI-labeled 5' RACE TRB cDNA. TCRdb reprocessed the 5' RACE reads and reports one entry per CDR3 protein, with no DNA. The table lists 90,000 to 100,000 distinct CDR3 sequences, with around 1.7% in the top ten. The rearrangement links TRBV14 to TRBJ2-1. The sequencing input was naive CXCR3- CD8+ T cells from blood. Subset given: CD45RO-CCR7+CD27+CD95- naive CD8+ T cells lacking CXCR3 (TNR3-). The sequence came from a human donor in good health. Some clones in this sample may be carry-over from other donors' samples. CDR3 loop: CASSHRNYNEQFF.